This T cell receptor beta chain was captured by sequencing in a study of blood T cell repertoires in COVID-19. Study summary: Samples representing acute and convalescent COVID-19 were sourced from the United States, Italy and Spain.

Points on this clone: This same CDR3 is encoded by further DNA sequences in the sample.

This CDR3 has 14 amino acids. Per germline, CDR1 SGDLS and CDR2 YYNGEE. Trimming removed 0 bases from V and 5 bases from J; junction bases left unmatched: 0. How the authors handled the data: Estimation of nucleated cell counts relied on the amplification of reference gene primers. Assay: immunoSEQ multiplex PCR; the TCRdb copy retains only in-frame clones and omits some. V and J calls and clone size come straight from that table; D and trimming were deduced from the DNA. The profile shows 200,000 or so clones, approximately 80% of them singletons. The rearrangement uses TRBV9 and TRBJ1-5; 9 bases align to TRBD1. This clonotype originated in a woman of 80 years or more with COVID-19, enrolled during active disease. Sequenced material: peripheral blood. The CDR3 protein is CASSVGQGDQPQHF. The CDR3 bases are TGTGCCAGCAGCGTAGGACAGGGGGATCAGCCCCAGCATTTT.